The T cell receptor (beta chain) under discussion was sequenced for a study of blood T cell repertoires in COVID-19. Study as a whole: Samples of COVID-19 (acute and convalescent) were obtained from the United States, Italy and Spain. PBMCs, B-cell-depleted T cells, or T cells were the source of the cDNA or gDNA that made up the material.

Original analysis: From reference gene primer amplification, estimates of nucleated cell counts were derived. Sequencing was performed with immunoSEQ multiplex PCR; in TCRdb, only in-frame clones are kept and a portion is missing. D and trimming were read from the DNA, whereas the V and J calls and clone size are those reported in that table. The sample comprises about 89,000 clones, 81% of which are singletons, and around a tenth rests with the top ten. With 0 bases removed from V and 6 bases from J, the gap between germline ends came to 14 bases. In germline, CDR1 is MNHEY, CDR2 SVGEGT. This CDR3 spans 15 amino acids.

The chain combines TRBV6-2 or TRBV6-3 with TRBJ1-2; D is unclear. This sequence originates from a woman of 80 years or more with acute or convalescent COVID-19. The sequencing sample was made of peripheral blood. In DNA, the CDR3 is TGTGCCAGCAGTTACTCTCGGGGAAACATAAATGGCTACACCTTC. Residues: CASSYSRGNINGYTF.